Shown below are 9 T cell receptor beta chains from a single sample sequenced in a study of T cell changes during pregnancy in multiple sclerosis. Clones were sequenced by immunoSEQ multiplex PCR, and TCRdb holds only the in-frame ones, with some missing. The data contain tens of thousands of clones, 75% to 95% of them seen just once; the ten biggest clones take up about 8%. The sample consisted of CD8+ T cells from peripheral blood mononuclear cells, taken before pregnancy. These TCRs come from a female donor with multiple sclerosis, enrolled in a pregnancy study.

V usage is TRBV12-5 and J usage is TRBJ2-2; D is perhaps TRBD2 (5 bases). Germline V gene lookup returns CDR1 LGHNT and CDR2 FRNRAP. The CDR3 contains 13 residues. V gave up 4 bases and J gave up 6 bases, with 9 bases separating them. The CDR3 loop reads CASGWSGSGELFF. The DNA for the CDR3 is TGTGCTAGTGGTTGGTCGGGGTCCGGGGAGCTGTTTTTT.

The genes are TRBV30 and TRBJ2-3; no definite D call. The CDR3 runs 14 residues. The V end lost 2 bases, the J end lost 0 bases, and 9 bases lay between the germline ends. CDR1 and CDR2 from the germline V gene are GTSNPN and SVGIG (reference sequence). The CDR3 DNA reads TGTGCCTGGAGTCTGGCCTCTAGCACAGATACGCAGTATTTT. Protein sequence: CAWSLASSTDTQYF.

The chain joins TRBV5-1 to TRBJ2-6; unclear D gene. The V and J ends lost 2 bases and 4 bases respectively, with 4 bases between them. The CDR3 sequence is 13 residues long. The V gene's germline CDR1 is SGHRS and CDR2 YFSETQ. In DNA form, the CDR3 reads TGCGCCAGCAGCTTTTCGGGGGCCAACGTCCTGACTTTC. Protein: CASSFSGANVLTF.

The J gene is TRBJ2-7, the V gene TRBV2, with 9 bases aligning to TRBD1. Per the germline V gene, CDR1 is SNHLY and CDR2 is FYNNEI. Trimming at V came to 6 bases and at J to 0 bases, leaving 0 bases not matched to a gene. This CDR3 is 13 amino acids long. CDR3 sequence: CASRQGASYEQYF. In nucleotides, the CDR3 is TGTGCCAGCAGACAGGGGGCCTCCTACGAGCAGTACTTC.

For the CDR3, the DNA is TGTGCCAGCAGTTCTCCCTTAAACAATGAGCAGTTCTTC. It specifies CASSSPLNNEQFF. The J gene is TRBJ2-1, the V gene TRBV28, with D unclear. V lost 4 bases and J lost 5, with 9 bases in between. CDR3 length: 13 residues. The germline gives CDR1 MDHEN, CDR2 SYDVKM.

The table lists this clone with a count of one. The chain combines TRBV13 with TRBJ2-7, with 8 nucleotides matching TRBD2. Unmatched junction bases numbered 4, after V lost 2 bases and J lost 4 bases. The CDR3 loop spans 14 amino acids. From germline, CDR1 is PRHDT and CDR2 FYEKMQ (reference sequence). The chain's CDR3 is CASSLPGLGYEQYF. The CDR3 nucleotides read TGTGCCAGCAGCTTACCGGGACTAGGATACGAGCAGTACTTC.

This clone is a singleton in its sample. Written as DNA, the CDR3 is TGTGCCAGCGAGGGGGGAGGGGACACCGGGGAGCTGTTTTTT. It specifies CASEGGGDTGELFF. The gene calls are TRBV11-2 and TRBJ2-2; D perhaps matches TRBD2 (7 bases). Trimming pared 8 bases from V and 3 bases from J, leaving 13 bases between. Germline CDR1 and CDR2: SGHAT and FQNNGV. This CDR3 is 14 amino acids long.

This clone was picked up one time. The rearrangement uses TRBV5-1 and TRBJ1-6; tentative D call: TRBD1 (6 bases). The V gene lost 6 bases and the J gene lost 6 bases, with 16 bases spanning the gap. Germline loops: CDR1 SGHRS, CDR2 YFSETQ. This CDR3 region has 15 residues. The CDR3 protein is CASKQSGVGNSPLHF. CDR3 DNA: TGCGCCAGCAAACAATCAGGGGTTGGTAATTCACCCCTCCACTTT.

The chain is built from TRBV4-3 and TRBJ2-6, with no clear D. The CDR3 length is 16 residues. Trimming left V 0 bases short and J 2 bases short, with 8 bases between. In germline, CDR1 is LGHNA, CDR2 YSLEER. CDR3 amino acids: CASSQDELTGANVLTF. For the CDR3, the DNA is TGCGCCAGCAGCCAAGACGAGCTCACTGGGGCCAACGTCCTGACTTTC.